Below are 11 T cell receptor beta chains sequenced from a single sample in a study of T cells after yellow fever vaccination. TCRdb analysed the 5' RACE reads with MiXCR anew, one entry per CDR3 protein. This table has some 200,000 distinct CDR3 sequences, roughly 9.6% appearing once. The sequenced sample was CD8+ T cells sorted from PBMCs, obtained 15 days after the yellow fever booster vaccination. The receptors shown here come from a man between 18 and 29 years old who received the YFV17D yellow fever vaccine.

This clonotype was recorded a few times. This rearrangement joins TRBV24-1 to TRBJ2-1, with TRBD2 matching over 12 bases. Trimming took 4 bases from V and 5 from J; bases not matched to a gene: 8. CDR1 and CDR2 (germline): KGHDR, SFDVKD. The CDR3 is 17 residues long. In DNA form, the CDR3 reads TGTGCCACCAGTGACAGCCAACTAGCGGGGGGCCACAATGAGCAGTTCTTC. Protein: CATSDSQLAGGHNEQFF.

This chain connects TRBV20-1 to TRBJ2-1; TRBD2 agrees at 8 bases. The CDR3 is made up of 15 amino acids. Looked up from germline, CDR1 is DFQATT and CDR2 is SNEGSKA (reference sequence). Germline trimming cut 6 bases from V and 6 bases from J; bases unmatched to any gene: 13. The CDR3 loop is CSARTWRGLGNEQFF. CDR3 DNA sequence: TGCAGTGCGAGGACCTGGCGGGGACTAGGCAATGAGCAGTTCTTC.

The DNA for the CDR3 is TGCGCCAGCAGCGGGGGCACTGAAGCTTTCTTT. Amino acids: CASSGGTEAFF. The chain is built from TRBV4-3 and TRBJ1-1; tentative D call: TRBD1 (5 bases). The V and J ends lost 5 bases and 4 bases respectively, with 5 bases between them. The length of the CDR3 is 11 residues. Germline V gene sequence: CDR1 LGHNA, CDR2 YSLEER.

This clonotype was picked up a small number of times. The J gene is TRBJ2-7, the V gene TRBV5-1; D remains unclear. Germline CDR1 reads SGHRS; CDR2 reads YFSETQ. The germline V and J ends were trimmed by 2 bases and 1 base, with 13 bases remaining between them. There are 15 residues in the CDR3. The CDR3 loop reads CASSFYPVPSYEQYF. As DNA, the CDR3 is TGCGCCAGCAGCTTTTACCCGGTCCCATCCTACGAGCAGTACTTC.

This chain links TRBV4-3 with TRBJ1-2, with D possibly being TRBD1 (6 bases). CDR1 is LGHNA and CDR2 is YSLEER in the germline V gene. The CDR3 has 15 amino acids. V was clipped by 0 bases and J by 4 bases, with 12 bases between them. The DNA for the CDR3 is TGCGCCAGCAGCCAAGATATCGGACAGTCCTATGGCTACACCTTC. This translates into CASSQDIGQSYGYTF.

This chain links TRBV5-5 with TRBJ2-5; TRBD2 agrees at 12 bases. Trimming cost V 1 base and J 5 bases; bases outside gene matches: 6. The CDR3 is 16 amino acids. CDR1 SGHKS and CDR2 YYEKEE come from the germline V gene (reference sequence). CDR3 residues: CASSLILAGGWETQYF. The CDR3 DNA reads TGTGCCAGCAGCTTGATACTAGCGGGGGGTTGGGAGACCCAGTACTTC. Filled out from reference TRBV5-5 and TRBJ2-5, the complete variable domain reads DAGVTQSPTHLIKTRGQQVTLRCSPISGHKSVSWYQQVLGQGPQFIFQYYEKEERGRGNFPDRFSARQFPNYSSELNVNALLLGDSALYLCASSLILAGGWETQYFGPGTRLLVL.

The chain has TRBV7-3 and TRBJ2-2; D remains unclear. Trimming shortened V by 5 bases and J by 3 bases, and 10 bases separated the two germline ends. Germline V gene sequence: CDR1 SGHTA, CDR2 FQGTGA. The CDR3 runs to 14 residues. The CDR3 region has the DNA TGTGCCAGCAGCCCAGAAGGTTACACCGGGGAGCTGTTTTTT. Its translation: CASSPEGYTGELFF.

This clonotype occurred a few times. The chain combines TRBV15 with TRBJ2-1, with 8 bases lining up with TRBD1. Per germline, CDR1 LNHNV and CDR2 YYDKDF (reference sequence). The CDR3 totals 15 residues. Unmatched junction bases numbered 7, after V lost 5 bases and J lost 4 bases. CDR3 coding DNA: TGTGCCACCAGCTCACGGACAGGGTGGTACAATGAGCAGTTCTTC. This translates into CATSSRTGWYNEQFF.

This clonotype was detected a few times. The chain uses TRBV9 and TRBJ2-1, with D perhaps matching TRBD1 or TRBD2 (6 bases each). CDR1 and CDR2 from the germline V gene are SGDLS and YYNGEE. This CDR3 has 13 amino acids. V was trimmed by 4 bases and J by 8 bases, leaving 13 bases between them. Here the CDR3 reads CASSSTGGYEQFF. The CDR3 DNA reads as TGTGCCAGCAGCTCAACCGGGGGCTATGAGCAGTTCTTC.

This sequence joins TRBV7-9 and TRBJ1-1; TRBD1 matches 7 bases. The CDR3 length is 13 residues. The V gene end was trimmed by 4 bases and the J gene end by 10 bases; junction bases not matched to a gene: 9. Looked up from germline, CDR1 is SEHNR and CDR2 is FQNEAQ (reference sequence). CDR3 DNA sequence: TGTGCCAGCAGCTCGGGACAGTGGGAAGGAGCTTTCTTT. Protein: CASSSGQWEGAFF.

This clonotype was detected a few times. The chain is built from TRBV7-6 and TRBJ2-5; maybe TRBD1 (6 bases). The CDR3 spans 15 residues. Deletions cut 0 bases from V and 4 bases from J, with 12 bases between. CDR1 SGHVS and CDR2 FNYEAQ come from the germline V gene. CDR3 sequence reads: CASSLARRDTETQYF. The CDR3 nucleotides are TGTGCCAGCAGCTTAGCCCGCCGGGACACAGAGACCCAGTACTTC.